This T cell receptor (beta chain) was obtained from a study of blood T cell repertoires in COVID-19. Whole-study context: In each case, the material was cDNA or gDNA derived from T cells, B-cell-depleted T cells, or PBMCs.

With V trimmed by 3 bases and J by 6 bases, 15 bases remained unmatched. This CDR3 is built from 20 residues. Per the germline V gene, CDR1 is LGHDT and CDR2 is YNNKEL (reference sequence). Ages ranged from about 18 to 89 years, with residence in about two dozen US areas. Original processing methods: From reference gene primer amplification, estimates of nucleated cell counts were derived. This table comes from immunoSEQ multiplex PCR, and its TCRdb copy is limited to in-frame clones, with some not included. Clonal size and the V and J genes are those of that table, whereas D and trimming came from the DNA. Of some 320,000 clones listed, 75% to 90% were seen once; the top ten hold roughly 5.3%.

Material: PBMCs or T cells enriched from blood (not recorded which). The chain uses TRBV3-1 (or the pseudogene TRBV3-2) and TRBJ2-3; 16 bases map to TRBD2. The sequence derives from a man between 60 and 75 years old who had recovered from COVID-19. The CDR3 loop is CASSHAGTSGRAAFGDTQYF. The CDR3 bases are TGTGCCAGCAGCCACGCCGGGACTAGCGGGAGGGCCGCCTTTGGCGATACGCAGTATTTT.